Included here is one T cell receptor (beta chain) sequence, with context. Trimming pared 3 bases from V and 5 bases from J, leaving 9 bases between. The CDR3 extends over 13 amino acids. Germline loops: CDR1 MGHRA, CDR2 YSYEKL. This record comes from a study of PD-1 blockade in classical Hodgkin lymphoma. All trial patients relapsed after autologous stem cell transplantation. Here immunoSEQ multiplex PCR was the method, and the copy in TCRdb shows in-frame clones only, minus some. The sample records roughly 38,000 clones, roughly 86% being singletons. V gene TRBV4-1 combines with J gene TRBJ2-3, with D perhaps matching TRBD1 or TRBD2 (6 bases each). This TCR was sampled from a human donor with classical Hodgkin lymphoma. Specimen: peripheral blood mononuclear cells (PBMCs), collected before the second cycle of nivolumab. The CDR3 is CASSQGGRDTQYF. CDR3 DNA: TGCGCCAGCAGCCAGGGGGGCCGAGATACGCAGTATTTT.